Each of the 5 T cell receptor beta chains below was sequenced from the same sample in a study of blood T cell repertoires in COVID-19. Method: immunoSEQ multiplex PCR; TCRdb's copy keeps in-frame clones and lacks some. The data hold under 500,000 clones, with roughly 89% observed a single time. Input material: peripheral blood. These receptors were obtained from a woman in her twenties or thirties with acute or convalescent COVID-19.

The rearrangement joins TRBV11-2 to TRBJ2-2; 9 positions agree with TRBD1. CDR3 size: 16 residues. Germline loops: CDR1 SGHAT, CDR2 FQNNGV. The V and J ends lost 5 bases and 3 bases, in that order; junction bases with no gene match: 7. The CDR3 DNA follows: TGTGCCAGCAGCACACCGGGACAGGGCTACACCGGGGAGCTGTTTTTT. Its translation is CASSTPGQGYTGELFF.

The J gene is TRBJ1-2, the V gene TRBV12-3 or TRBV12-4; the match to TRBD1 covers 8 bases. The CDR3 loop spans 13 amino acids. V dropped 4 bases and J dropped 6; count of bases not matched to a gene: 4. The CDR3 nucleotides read TGTGCCAGCAGTTCCTCGGACAGGGATGGCTACACCTTC. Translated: CASSSSDRDGYTF.

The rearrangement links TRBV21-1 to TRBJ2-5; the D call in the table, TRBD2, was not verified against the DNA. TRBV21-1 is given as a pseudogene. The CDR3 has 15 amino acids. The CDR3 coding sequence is TGTGCCAGCAGCAAAGCGCGAAAAATCGGGGAGACCCAGTACTTC. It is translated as CASSKARKIGETQYF.

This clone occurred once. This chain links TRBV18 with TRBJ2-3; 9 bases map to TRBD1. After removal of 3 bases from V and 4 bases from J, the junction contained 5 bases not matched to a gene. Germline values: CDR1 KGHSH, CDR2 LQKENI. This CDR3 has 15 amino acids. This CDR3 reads CASSPTGGWADTQYF. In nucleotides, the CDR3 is TGTGCCAGCTCACCGACAGGGGGTTGGGCAGATACGCAGTATTTT.

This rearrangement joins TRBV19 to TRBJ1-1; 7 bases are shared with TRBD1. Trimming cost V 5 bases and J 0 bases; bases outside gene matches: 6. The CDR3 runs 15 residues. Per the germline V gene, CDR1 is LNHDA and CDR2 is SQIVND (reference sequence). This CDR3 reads CASSENRGLNTEAFF. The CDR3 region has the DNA TGTGCCAGTAGTGAAAACAGGGGACTGAACACTGAAGCTTTCTTT.